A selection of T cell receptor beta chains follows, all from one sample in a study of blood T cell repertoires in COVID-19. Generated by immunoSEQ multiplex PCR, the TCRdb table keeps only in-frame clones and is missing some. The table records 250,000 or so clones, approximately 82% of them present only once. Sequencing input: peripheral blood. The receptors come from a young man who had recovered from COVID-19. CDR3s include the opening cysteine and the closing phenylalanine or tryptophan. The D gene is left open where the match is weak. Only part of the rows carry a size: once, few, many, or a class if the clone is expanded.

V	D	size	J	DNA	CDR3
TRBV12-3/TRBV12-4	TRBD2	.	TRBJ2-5	TGTGCCAGCAGGACCGGGAGGGGAGAGACCCAGTACTTC	CASRTGRGETQYF
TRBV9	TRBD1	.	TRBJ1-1	TGTGCCAGCAGCCCACACTCGGGACAGGGGCTGGGCACTGAAGCTTTCTTT	CASSPHSGQGLGTEAFF
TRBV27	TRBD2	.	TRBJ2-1	TGTGCCAGCAGTTCTAGCGGGGGGACCAATGAGCAGTTCTTC	CASSSSGGTNEQFF
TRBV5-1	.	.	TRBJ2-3	TGCGCCAGCAGCTTGAACAGTAAAGCAGATACGCAGTATTTT	CASSLNSKADTQYF
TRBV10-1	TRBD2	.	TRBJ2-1	TGCGCCAGCAGTGAGTCCCGGGGGGGCACCTACAATGAGCAGTTCTTC	CASSESRGGTYNEQFF
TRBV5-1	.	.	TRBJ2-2	TGCGCCAGCAGGGAAGGGACATCGAACACCGGGGAGCTGTTTTTT	CASREGTSNTGELFF
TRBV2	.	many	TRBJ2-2	TGTGCCAGCAGTGAACAAGAGGGCGGGGAGCTGTTTTTT	CASSEQEGGELFF
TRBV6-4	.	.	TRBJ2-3	TGTGCCAGCAGTGAAGCGAGTAGCACAGATACGCAGTATTTT	CASSEASSTDTQYF
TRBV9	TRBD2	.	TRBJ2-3	TGTGCCAGCAGCGAGGGGACTATCCTTAGCACAGATACGCAGTATTTT	CASSEGTILSTDTQYF
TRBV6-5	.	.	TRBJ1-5	TGTGCCAGCAGTTACTCTGCGGGGAATCAGCCCCAGCATTTT	CASSYSAGNQPQHF
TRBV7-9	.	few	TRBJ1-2	TGTGCCAGCAGCTTAGTAGAACAGCTTGGCTACACCTTC	CASSLVEQLGYTF
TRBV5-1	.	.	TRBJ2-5	TGCGCCAGCAGCTTAAAGGGGCTTCAAGAGACCCAGTACTTC	CASSLKGLQETQYF
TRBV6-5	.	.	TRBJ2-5	TGTGCCAGCAGAGCTCAAGACAGAGCGGGAGAGACCCAGTACTTC	CASRAQDRAGETQYF
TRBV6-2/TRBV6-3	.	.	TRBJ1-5	TGTGCCAGCAGTCGACAGATCAATCAGCCCCAGCATTTT	CASSRQINQPQHF
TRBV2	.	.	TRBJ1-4	TGTGCCAGCATTTGGGGGCAGGAAAAACTGTTTTTT	CASIWGQEKLFF